One sample yielded the 12 T cell receptor beta chains listed below, sequenced in a study of T cells expressing NK-cell markers. After re-calling the 5' RACE reads, TCRdb lists one entry per CDR3 protein, DNA absent. The sample has 150,000 to 180,000 distinct CDR3 sequences, and its top ten clones hold roughly 35%. Sequencing input: blood T cells: a sorted CD56 or NKG2C T cell subset, CD4+ or CD8+ T cells, or bulk PBMC T cells (not recorded which). The receptors shown here come from a woman aged 50 to 60 in good health.

J is TRBJ2-3 and V is TRBV7-2; the D call from TCRdb, TRBD1, cannot be confirmed without DNA. The CDR3 totals 15 residues. Germline loops: CDR1 SGHTA, CDR2 FQGNSA. The CDR3 region is CASSLVAGVTDTQYF.

The gene calls are TRBV6-4 and TRBJ2-1; checking the TCRdb D call of TRBD1 is not possible without DNA. The V gene's germline CDR1 is MRHNA and CDR2 SNTAGT. The CDR3 has 13 amino acids. The CDR3 spells CASSRGVDNEQFF.

The chain is built from TRBV12-5 and TRBJ2-2. CDR3 length: 13 amino acids. Germline CDR1 reads LGHNT; CDR2 reads FRNRAP. The CDR3 sequence: CASGLVNTGELFF.

The chain combines TRBV12-3 or TRBV12-4 with TRBJ1-4; TCRdb reports TRBD1, a call that lacks DNA to check it against. The CDR3 covers 17 residues. The CDR3 reads CASSFGDTQGIGEKLFF.

This chain joins TRBV20-1 and TRBJ2-3; the D call from TCRdb, TRBD1, cannot be confirmed without DNA. The CDR3 contains 13 residues. Germline CDR1 reads DFQATT; CDR2 reads SNEGSKA (reference sequence). The CDR3 spells CSAKDIGTDTQYF.

V and J are TRBV5-1 and TRBJ2-7; the D gene TCRdb calls, TRBD1, cannot be checked with no DNA. The CDR3 is 14 residues long. Germline CDR1 is SGHRS and CDR2 is YFSETQ. This CDR3 is CASSLTGATYEQYF.

V is TRBV27 and J is TRBJ2-3; TCRdb picks TRBD2, but there is no DNA to check that call. This CDR3 region has 15 residues. Germline-derived CDR1 and CDR2 are MNHEY and SMNVEV (reference sequence). Here the CDR3 reads CASSLLGGGEDTQYF.

The V and J genes are TRBV11-2 and TRBJ2-2. CDR1 is SGHAT and CDR2 is FQNNGV in the germline V gene. This CDR3 spans 13 amino acids. The CDR3 loop is CASRPVNTGELFF.

The genes are TRBV4-1 and TRBJ2-1; TCRdb designates TRBD2, a call that cannot be tested without DNA. This CDR3 spans 17 amino acids. The germline V gene encodes CDR1 MGHRA and CDR2 YSYEKL. CDR3 region: CASSWTVAGGAYNEQFF.

The gene calls are TRBV25-1 and TRBJ2-3. CDR3 length: 12 amino acids. Looked up from germline, CDR1 is MGHDK and CDR2 is SYGVNS. CDR3 region: CASSDIIDTQYF.

This chain connects TRBV29-1 to TRBJ2-7; TCRdb indicates TRBD1, and absent DNA this call remains unverified. Per germline, CDR1 SQVTM and CDR2 ANQGSEA. The CDR3 spans 15 residues. The CDR3 spells CSVEDLNRGAYEQYF.

The rearrangement links TRBV4-2 to TRBJ2-1; TCRdb's D call, TRBD2, is unchecked because there is no DNA. Germline values: CDR1 LGHNA, CDR2 YNFKEQ. The CDR3 loop spans 16 amino acids. The CDR3 protein is CASSHPLAGGGNEQFF.